This TCR beta chain was sequenced during a study of blood T cell repertoires in COVID-19. Turning to the study itself: From the United States, Italy and Spain came samples of acute and convalescent COVID-19.

V trimming: 4 bases; J trimming: 4 bases; junction bases outside the gene matches: 5. There are 14 residues in the CDR3. The germline V gene encodes CDR1 LGHDT and CDR2 YNNKEL (reference sequence). Methods used by the authors: Amplification from reference gene primers served as the basis for estimated nucleated cell counts. Some clones are missing from TCRdb's copy, which holds only in-frame ones; the method was immunoSEQ multiplex PCR. That table furnishes V, J and clone size, whereas the DNA furnished D and trimming. The sample includes under 150,000 clones, approximately 90% of them seen just once.

The specimen sequenced was peripheral blood. The origin of this receptor is a human donor in a cohort sampled during active COVID-19. V is TRBV3-1 (or the pseudogene TRBV3-2) and J is TRBJ1-1, with 8 nucleotides matching TRBD1. The DNA of the CDR3 is TGTGCCAGCAGCCGCCTAGACAGGGGCACTGAAGCTTTCTTT. Protein sequence: CASSRLDRGTEAFF.